The 15 T cell receptor beta chains reported below all come from one sample, sequenced in a study of cytomegalovirus exposure and HLA in healthy donors. Here immunoSEQ multiplex PCR was the method, and the copy in TCRdb shows in-frame clones only, minus some. The repertoire includes 100,000 to 150,000 clones, roughly 86% of them detected once, and about 3.7% sits in the top ten. Specimen: PBMCs. These receptors were obtained from a man in his thirties or forties in good health and CMV-seronegative.

The chain employs TRBV5-8 and TRBJ2-1; D not certain. V was shortened by 1 base and J by 0 bases, with 8 bases between the two germline ends. Germline-derived CDR1 and CDR2 are SGHTS and YDEGEE. The CDR3 has 15 residues. The DNA of the CDR3 is TGTGCCAGCAGCTTGTCTGCGAGCTCCTACAATGAGCAGTTCTTC. Encoded protein: CASSLSASSYNEQFF.

V usage is TRBV5-4 and J usage is TRBJ1-1; 7 bases align to TRBD1. This CDR3 is built from 14 residues. Looked up from germline, CDR1 is SGHNT and CDR2 is YYREEE (reference sequence). The junction had 8 bases not matched to a gene; V was cut back by 4 bases and J by 5 bases. CDR3 sequence: CASSKGGAWTEAFF. CDR3 DNA: TGTGCCAGCAGCAAAGGGGGCGCGTGGACTGAAGCTTTCTTT.

The chain combines TRBV6-6 with TRBJ2-2; D is unclear. Germline V gene lookup returns CDR1 MNHNY and CDR2 SVGAGI (reference sequence). This CDR3 spans 16 amino acids. The V and J ends lost 0 bases and 4 bases respectively, with 12 bases between them. The CDR3 nucleotides are TGTGCCAGCAGTTACTCCTACGCGGAAGCCACCGGGGAGCTGTTTTTT. Amino acid sequence: CASSYSYAEATGELFF.

The rearrangement uses TRBV19 and TRBJ2-4; unclear D gene. Germline V gene lookup returns CDR1 LNHDA and CDR2 SQIVND (reference sequence). The CDR3 contains 14 residues. Deletions cut 1 base from V and 1 base from J, with 5 bases between. This CDR3 is CASSIGSAKNIQYF. The CDR3 DNA reads as TGTGCCAGTAGTATAGGTTCGGCCAAAAACATTCAGTACTTC.

The chain uses TRBV10-3 and TRBJ1-2, with a weak D call TRBD1 (5 bases). V was trimmed by 0 bases and J by 6 bases, leaving 11 bases between them. The CDR3 has 14 residues. Per the germline V gene, CDR1 is ENHRY and CDR2 is SYGVKD. This chain's CDR3 is CAISESVGHDGYTF. For the CDR3, the DNA is TGTGCCATCAGTGAGTCCGTTGGACATGATGGCTACACCTTC.

The chain couples TRBV7-9 to TRBJ2-5, with D perhaps matching TRBD2 (5 bases). Germline CDR1 reads SEHNR; CDR2 reads FQNEAQ (reference sequence). The CDR3 length is 15 residues. V lost 6 bases and J 2 bases, leaving 16 bases between the germline ends. CDR3 DNA: TGTGCCAGCAGACCACTAGGAACGTCTCAAGAGACCCAGTACTTC. Translated, it gives CASRPLGTSQETQYF. Complete variable domain (other parts from reference TRBV7-9 and TRBJ2-5): DTGVSQNPRHKITKRGQNVTFRCDPISEHNRLYWYRQTLGQGPEFLTYFQNEAQLEKSRLLSDRFSAERPKGSFSTLEIQRTEQGDSAMYLCASRPLGTSQETQYFGPGTRLLVL.

This clone was found a few times. The genes are TRBV5-6 and TRBJ2-7, with 9 bases identical to TRBD1. The V gene end was trimmed by 7 bases and the J gene end by 2 bases; junction bases not matched to a gene: 4. The CDR3 totals 13 residues. Germline V lookup: CDR1 SGHDT, CDR2 YYEEEE. As DNA, the CDR3 is TGTGCCAGCGGTGGGACAGGGCCCTACGAGCAGTACTTC. Translating it yields CASGGTGPYEQYF.

The chain has TRBV7-2 and TRBJ2-7, with 10 bases that match TRBD1. Trimming cost V 5 bases and J 5 bases; bases outside gene matches: 12. Germline CDR1 and CDR2: SGHTA and FQGNSA. CDR3 length equals 16 residues. CDR3 nucleotide sequence: TGTGCCAGCAGCCTGGACGAGGGGACAGGGGCCCACGAGCAGTACTTC. This codes for CASSLDEGTGAHEQYF. The full variable domain, completed using reference TRBV7-2 and TRBJ2-7, is GAGVSQSPSNKVTEKGKDVELRCDPISGHTALYWYRQSLGQGLEFLIYFQGNSAPDKSGLPSDRFSAERTGGSVSTLTIQRTQQEDSAVYLCASSLDEGTGAHEQYFGPGTRLTVT.

The chain recombines TRBV5-6 with TRBJ2-2; D gene unclear. Trimming cost V 4 bases and J 3 bases, with 10 bases left between them. The germline V gene encodes CDR1 SGHDT and CDR2 YYEEEE. The CDR3 is made up of 14 amino acids. The DNA of the CDR3 is TGTGCCAGCAGCCCCTGGAGCTACACCGGGGAGCTGTTTTTT. Translated, it gives CASSPWSYTGELFF. The full variable domain, completed using reference TRBV5-6 and TRBJ2-2, is DAGVTQSPTHLIKTRGQQVTLRCSPKSGHDTVSWYQQALGQGPQFIFQYYEEEERQRGNFPDRFSGHQFPNYSSELNVNALLLGDSALYLCASSPWSYTGELFFGEGSRLTVL.

Details on this clone: At one of its ends the junction is not consistent with the germline gene, which may arise from a read error. V is TRBV7-7 and J is TRBJ2-2; perhaps TRBD1 as D (6 bases). The germline V gene encodes CDR1 SSHAT and CDR2 FNYEAQ (reference sequence). CDR3 size: 14 residues. CDR3 sequence reads: CASSPGWGLGELFF. The CDR3, as DNA: TGTGCTAGCAGCCCCGGGTGGGGGCTCGGGGAGCTGTTTTTT. The entire variable domain, with the rest obtained from reference TRBV7-7 and TRBJ2-2, is as follows: GAGVSQSPRYKVTKRGQDVTLRCDPISSHATLYWYQQALGQGPEFLTYFNYEAQPDKSGLPSDRFSAERPEGSISTLTIQRTEQRDSAMYRCASSPGWGLGELFFGEGSRLTVL.

Only a few counts were recorded for this clone. J is TRBJ1-4 and V is TRBV6-1; TRBD1 might be the D (5 bases). Looked up from germline, CDR1 is MNHNS and CDR2 is SASEGT. The CDR3 sequence is 15 residues long. V was clipped by 4 bases and J by 5 bases, with 14 bases between them. This CDR3 is CASSAETVQNEKLFF. The CDR3 coding sequence is TGTGCCAGCAGTGCTGAGACAGTACAAAATGAAAAACTGTTTTTT.

V is TRBV11-2 and J is TRBJ1-1; TRBD1 matches at 11 bases. This CDR3 is 13 amino acids long. Germline loops: CDR1 SGHAT, CDR2 FQNNGV. J lost 9 bases, V lost 4 bases, and 4 bases had no gene match. The chain's CDR3 is CASSSPDRGQAFF. The CDR3 nucleotides read TGTGCCAGCAGCTCCCCGGACAGGGGGCAAGCTTTCTTT.

The V and J genes are TRBV28 and TRBJ2-7; D is possibly TRBD1 (5 bases). The ends were cut back, 2 bases at V and 5 bases at J, with 13 bases in the middle. CDR3 length: 14 amino acids. The germline CDR1 and CDR2 sequences are MDHEN and SYDVKM. CDR3: CASSLSRDGHEQYF. For the CDR3, the DNA is TGTGCCAGCAGTTTAAGCAGGGATGGACACGAGCAGTACTTC.

The chain links TRBV4-3 to TRBJ2-2; D possibly corresponds to TRBD1 (6 bases). CDR1 LGHNA and CDR2 YSLEER come from the germline V gene. The CDR3 covers 16 residues. V was clipped by 0 bases and J by 4 bases, with 12 bases between them. CDR3 sequence reads: CASSQDLGAGTGELFF. As DNA, the CDR3 is TGCGCCAGCAGCCAAGATTTGGGGGCGGGCACCGGGGAGCTGTTTTTT.

The chain couples TRBV29-1 to TRBJ1-1; no definite D call. The ends were cut back, 1 base at V and 9 bases at J, with 12 bases in the middle. Germline V gene data show CDR1 as SQVTM and CDR2 as ANQGSEA. The CDR3 has 12 amino acids. The chain's CDR3 is CSVEVGQRKAFF. The CDR3 DNA follows: TGCAGCGTTGAAGTAGGTCAGCGGAAAGCTTTCTTT.